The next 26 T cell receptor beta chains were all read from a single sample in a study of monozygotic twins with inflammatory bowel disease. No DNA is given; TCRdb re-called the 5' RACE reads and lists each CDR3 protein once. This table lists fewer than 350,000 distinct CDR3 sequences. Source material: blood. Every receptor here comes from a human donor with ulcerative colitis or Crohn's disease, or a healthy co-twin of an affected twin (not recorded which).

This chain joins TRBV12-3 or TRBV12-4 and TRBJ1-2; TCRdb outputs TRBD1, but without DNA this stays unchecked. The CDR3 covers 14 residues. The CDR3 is CASSFIPGNYGYTF.

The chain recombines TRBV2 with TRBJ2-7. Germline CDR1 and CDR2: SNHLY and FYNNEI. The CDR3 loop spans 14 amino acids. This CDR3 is CASRLLTEVYEQYF.

The CDR3 loop is CASSLNLVLAGGELFF. The chain combines TRBV5-6 with TRBJ2-2. The CDR3 consists of 16 residues. In germline, CDR1 is SGHDT, CDR2 YYEEEE.

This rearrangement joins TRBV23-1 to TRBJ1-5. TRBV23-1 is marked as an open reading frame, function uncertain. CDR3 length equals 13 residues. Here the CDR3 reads CASSLQANQPQHF.

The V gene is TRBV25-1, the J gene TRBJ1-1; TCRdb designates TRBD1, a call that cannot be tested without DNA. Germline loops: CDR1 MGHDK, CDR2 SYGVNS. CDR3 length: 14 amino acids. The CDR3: CASSEFGDGRKAFF.

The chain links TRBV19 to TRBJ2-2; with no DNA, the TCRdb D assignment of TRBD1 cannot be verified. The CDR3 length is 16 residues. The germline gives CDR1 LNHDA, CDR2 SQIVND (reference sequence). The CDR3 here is CASTIVGQMNTGELFF.

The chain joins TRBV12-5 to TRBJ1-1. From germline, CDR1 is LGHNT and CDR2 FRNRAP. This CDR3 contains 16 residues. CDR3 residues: CASGLVLGQPNTEAFF.

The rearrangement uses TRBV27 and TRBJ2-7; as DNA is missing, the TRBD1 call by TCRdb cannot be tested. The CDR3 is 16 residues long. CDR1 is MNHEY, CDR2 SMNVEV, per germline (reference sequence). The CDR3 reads CASSLSGRDRAHEQYF.

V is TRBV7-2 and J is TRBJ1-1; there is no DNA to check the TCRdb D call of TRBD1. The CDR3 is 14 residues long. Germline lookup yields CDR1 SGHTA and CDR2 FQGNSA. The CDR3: CASSGRTENTEAFF.

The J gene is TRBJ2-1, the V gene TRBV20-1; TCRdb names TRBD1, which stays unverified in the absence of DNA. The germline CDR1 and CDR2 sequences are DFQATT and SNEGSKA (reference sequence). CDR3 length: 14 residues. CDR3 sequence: CSAKTYGRYNEQFF.

CDR3: CASSIHVGYGYTF. The V and J genes are TRBV5-1 and TRBJ1-2. The germline gives CDR1 SGHRS, CDR2 YFSETQ. CDR3 length: 13 amino acids.

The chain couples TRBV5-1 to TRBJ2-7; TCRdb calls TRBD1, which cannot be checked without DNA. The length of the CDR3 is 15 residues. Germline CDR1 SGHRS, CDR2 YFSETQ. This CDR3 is CASSLAWGGYYEQYF.

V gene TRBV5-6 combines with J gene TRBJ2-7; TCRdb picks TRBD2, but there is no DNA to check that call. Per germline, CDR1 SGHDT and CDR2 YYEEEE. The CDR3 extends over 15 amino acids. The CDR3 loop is CASSSTSAYSYEQYF.

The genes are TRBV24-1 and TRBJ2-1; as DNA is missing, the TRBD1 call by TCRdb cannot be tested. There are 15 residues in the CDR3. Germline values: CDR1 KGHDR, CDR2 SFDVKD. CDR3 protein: CATSDPRGTYNEQFF.

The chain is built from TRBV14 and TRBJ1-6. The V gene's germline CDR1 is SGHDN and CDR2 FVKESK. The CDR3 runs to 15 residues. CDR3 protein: CASSQATNGVKPLHF.

CDR3 region: CASSLRYPVYNEQFF. The chain joins TRBV7-2 to TRBJ2-1. The CDR3 is made up of 15 amino acids. From germline, CDR1 is SGHTA and CDR2 FQGNSA.

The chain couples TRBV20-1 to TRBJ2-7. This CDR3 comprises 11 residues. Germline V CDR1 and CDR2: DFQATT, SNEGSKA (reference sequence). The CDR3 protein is CSASGTYEQYF.

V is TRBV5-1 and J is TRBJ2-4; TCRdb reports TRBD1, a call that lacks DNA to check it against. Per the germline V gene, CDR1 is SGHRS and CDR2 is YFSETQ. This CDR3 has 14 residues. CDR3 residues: CASSLGTVGNIQYF.

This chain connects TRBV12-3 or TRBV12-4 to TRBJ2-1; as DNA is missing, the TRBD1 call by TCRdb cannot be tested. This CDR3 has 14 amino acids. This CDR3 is CASSLQGAANEQFF.

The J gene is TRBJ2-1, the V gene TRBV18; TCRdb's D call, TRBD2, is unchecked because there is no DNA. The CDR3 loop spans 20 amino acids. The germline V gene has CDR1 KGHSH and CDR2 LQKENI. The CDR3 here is CASSRYGGRDPQSSYNEQFF.

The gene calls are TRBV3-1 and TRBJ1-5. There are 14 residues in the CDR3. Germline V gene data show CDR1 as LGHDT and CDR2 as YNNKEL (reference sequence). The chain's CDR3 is CASSQHTSNQPQHF.

The CDR3 region is CASSPVGTAPGELFF. V gene TRBV19 combines with J gene TRBJ2-2; absent DNA, TCRdb's TRBD1 call cannot be checked. The CDR3 spans 15 residues. Germline loops: CDR1 LNHDA, CDR2 SQIVND (reference sequence).

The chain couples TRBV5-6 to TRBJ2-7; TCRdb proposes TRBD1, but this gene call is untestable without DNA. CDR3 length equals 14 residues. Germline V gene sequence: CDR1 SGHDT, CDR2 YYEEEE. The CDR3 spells CASSLGLGDYEQYF.

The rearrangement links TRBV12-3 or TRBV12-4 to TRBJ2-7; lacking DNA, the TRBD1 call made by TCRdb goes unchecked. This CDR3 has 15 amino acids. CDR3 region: CASSFLPSLQGEQYF.

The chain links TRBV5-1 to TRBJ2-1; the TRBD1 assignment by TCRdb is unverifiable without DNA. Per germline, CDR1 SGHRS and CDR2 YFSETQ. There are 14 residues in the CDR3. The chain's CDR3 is CASSPGQGANEQFF.

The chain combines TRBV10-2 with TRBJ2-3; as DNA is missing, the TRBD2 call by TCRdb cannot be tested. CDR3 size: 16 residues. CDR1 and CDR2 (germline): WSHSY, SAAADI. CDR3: CASRYIAGGGTDTQYF.